Detailed here is one TCR beta chain. This CDR3 comprises 14 residues. Per germline, CDR1 MGHRA and CDR2 YSYEKL. V lost 3 bases to trimming and J lost 8 bases, with 13 bases between them. The sample's time point: persistent/refractory GD, antithyroid drugs over 5 years with positive TRAb. Generation of the TCR library employed RNA extracted from PBMCs. Patients all came to the study from an endocrinology department in Xi'an, China. The sample comes from a study of regulatory T cells in long-lasting Graves disease. Arm-PCR of CDR3 regions with iRepertoire HTBI primers generated TCR beta libraries. TCRdb itself ran the multiplex PCR reads through MiXCR, one entry per CDR3 protein. The table includes roughly 450,000 distinct CDR3 sequences, less than 25% detected once.

The chain couples TRBV4-1 to TRBJ1-4; maybe TRBD1 (5 bases). This TCR came from a female donor with Graves disease. The sequenced sample was peripheral blood mononuclear cells (PBMCs), obtained when the disease was refractory, from a patient treated with antithyroid drugs. CDR3 in amino acids: CASSQRQGGEKLFF. In DNA, the CDR3 is TGCGCCAGCAGCCAGCGGCAGGGCGGGGAAAAACTGTTTTTT.